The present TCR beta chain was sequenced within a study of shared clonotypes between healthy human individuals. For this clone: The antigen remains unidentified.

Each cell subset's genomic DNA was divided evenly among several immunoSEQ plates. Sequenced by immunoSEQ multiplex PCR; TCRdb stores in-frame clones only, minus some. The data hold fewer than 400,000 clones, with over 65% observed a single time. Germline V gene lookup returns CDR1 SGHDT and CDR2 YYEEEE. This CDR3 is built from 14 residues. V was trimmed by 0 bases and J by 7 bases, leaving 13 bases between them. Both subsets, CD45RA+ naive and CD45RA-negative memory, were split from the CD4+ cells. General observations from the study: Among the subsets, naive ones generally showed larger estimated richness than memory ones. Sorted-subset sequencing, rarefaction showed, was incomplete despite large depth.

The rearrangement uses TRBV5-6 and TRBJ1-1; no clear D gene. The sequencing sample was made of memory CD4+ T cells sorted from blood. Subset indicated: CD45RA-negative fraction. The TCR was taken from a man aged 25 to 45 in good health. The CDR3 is CASSLAGPGGEAFF. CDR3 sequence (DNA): TGTGCCAGCAGCTTGGCCGGACCGGGCGGTGAAGCTTTCTTT.